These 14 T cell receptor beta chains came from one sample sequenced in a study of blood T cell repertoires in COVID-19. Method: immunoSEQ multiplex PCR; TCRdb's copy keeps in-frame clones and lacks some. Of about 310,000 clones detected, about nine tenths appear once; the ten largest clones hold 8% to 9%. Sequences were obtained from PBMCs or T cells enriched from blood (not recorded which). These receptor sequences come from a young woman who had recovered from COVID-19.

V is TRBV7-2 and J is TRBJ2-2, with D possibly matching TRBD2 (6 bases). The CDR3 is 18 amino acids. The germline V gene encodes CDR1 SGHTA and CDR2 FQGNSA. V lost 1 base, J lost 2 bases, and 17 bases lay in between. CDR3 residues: CASSLELARIINTGELFF. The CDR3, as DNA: TGTGCCAGCAGCTTAGAGCTAGCGAGAATAATAAACACCGGGGAGCTGTTTTTT.

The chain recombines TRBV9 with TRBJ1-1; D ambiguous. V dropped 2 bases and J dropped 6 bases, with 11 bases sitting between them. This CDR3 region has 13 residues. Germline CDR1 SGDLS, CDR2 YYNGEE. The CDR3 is CASSVSRLSEAFF. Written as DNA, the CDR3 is TGTGCCAGCAGCGTTTCCCGACTCTCTGAAGCTTTCTTT.

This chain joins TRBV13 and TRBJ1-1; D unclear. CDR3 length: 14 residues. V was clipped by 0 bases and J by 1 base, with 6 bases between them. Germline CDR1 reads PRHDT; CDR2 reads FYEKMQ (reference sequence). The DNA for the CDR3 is TGTGCCAGCAGCTTAGGCCGGGGGAACACTGAAGCTTTCTTT. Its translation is CASSLGRGNTEAFF.

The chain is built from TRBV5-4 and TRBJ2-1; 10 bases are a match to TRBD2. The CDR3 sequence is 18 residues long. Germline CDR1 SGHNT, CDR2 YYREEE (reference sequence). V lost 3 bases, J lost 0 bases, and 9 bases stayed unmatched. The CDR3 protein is CASSSRTSGDSSYNEQFF. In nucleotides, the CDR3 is TGTGCCAGCAGCTCGCGGACTAGCGGTGACAGCTCCTACAATGAGCAGTTCTTC.

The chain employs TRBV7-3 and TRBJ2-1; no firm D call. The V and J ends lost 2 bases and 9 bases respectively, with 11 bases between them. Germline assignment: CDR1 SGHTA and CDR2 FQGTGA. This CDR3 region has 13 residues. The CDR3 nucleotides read TGTGCCAGCAGCTTAGACCTGACGGGTGAGCAGTTCTTC. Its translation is CASSLDLTGEQFF.

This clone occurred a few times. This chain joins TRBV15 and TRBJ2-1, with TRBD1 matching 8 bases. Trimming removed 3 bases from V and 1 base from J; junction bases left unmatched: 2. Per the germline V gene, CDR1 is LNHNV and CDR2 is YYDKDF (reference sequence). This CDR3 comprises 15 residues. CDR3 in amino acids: CATSRTGVSYNEQFF. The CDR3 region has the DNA TGTGCCACCAGCAGGACAGGGGTTTCCTACAATGAGCAGTTCTTC.

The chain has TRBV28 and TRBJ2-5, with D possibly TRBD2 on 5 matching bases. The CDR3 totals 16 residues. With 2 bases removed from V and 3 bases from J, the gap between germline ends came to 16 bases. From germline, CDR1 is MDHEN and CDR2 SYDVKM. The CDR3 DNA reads TGTGCCAGCAGTTTAAATCGGGGAACATTGAAAGAGACCCAGTACTTC. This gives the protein CASSLNRGTLKETQYF. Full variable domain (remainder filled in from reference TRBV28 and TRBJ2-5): DVKVTQSSRYLVKRTGEKVFLECVQDMDHENMFWYRQDPGLGLRLIYFSYDVKMKEKGDIPEGYSVSREKKERFSLILESASTNQTSMYLCASSLNRGTLKETQYFGPGTRLLVL.

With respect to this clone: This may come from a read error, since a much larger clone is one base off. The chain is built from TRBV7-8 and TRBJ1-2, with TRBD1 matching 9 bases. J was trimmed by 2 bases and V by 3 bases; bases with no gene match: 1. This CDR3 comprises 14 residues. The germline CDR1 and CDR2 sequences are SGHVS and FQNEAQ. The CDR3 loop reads CASSFGTGNYGYTF. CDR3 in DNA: TGTGCCAGCAGCTTCGGGACAGGGAACTATGGCTACACCTTC. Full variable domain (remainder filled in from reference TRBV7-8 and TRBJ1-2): GAGVSQSPRYKVAKRGQDVALRCDPISGHVSLFWYQQALGQGPEFLTYFQNEAQLDKSGLPSDRFFAERPEGSVSTLKIQRTQQEDSAVYLCASSFGTGNYGYTFGSGTRLTVV.

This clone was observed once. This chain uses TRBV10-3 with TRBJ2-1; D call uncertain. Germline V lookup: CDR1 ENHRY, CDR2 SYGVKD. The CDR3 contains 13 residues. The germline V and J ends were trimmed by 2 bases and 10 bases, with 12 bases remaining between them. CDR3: CAISEGPASEQFF. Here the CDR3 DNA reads TGTGCCATCAGTGAGGGCCCCGCCTCCGAGCAGTTCTTC.

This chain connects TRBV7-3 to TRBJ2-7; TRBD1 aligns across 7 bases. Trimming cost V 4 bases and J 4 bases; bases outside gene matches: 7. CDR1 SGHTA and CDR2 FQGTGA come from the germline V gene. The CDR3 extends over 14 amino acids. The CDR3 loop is CASSSQPGGYEQYF. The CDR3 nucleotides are TGTGCCAGCAGCTCTCAGCCAGGGGGTTACGAGCAGTACTTC. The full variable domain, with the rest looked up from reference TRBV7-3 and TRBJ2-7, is GAGVSQTPSNKVTEKGKYVELRCDPISGHTALYWYRQSLGQGPEFLIYFQGTGAADDSGLPNDRFFAVRPEGSVSTLKIQRTERGDSAVYLCASSSQPGGYEQYFGPGTRLTVT.

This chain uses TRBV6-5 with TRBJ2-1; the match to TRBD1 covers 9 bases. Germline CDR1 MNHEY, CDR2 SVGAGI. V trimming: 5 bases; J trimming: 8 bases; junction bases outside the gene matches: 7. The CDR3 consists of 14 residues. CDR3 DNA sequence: TGTGCCAGCAGTAGGGGGGGGACAGGGTATGAGCAGTTCTTC. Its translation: CASSRGGTGYEQFF.

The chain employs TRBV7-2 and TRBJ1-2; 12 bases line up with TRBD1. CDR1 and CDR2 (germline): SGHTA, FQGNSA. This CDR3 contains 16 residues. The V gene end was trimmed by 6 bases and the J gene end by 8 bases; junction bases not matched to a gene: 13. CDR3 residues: CASSKVPGQGALGYTF. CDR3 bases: TGTGCCAGCAGTAAGGTCCCGGGACAGGGGGCATTAGGCTACACCTTC.

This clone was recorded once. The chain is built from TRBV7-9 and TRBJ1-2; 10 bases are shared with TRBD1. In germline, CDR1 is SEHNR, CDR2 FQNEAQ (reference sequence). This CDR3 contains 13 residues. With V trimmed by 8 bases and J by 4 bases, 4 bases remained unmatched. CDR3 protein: CASGGTGVYGYTF. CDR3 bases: TGTGCCAGCGGCGGGACAGGGGTCTATGGCTACACCTTC.

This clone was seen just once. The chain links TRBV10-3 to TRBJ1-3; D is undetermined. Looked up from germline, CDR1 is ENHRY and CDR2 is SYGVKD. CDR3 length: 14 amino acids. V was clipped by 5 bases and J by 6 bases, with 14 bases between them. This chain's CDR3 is CAISPGPAENTIYF. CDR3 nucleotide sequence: TGTGCCATCAGTCCGGGTCCCGCGGAAAACACCATATATTTT.